The 24 T cell receptor beta chains below come from one sample, sequenced in a study of shared clonotypes between healthy human individuals. The assay was immunoSEQ multiplex PCR, and TCRdb's table has in-frame clones only and misses some. The profile covers around 2.1 million clones, with under 97% appearing a single time and approximately 0.13% taken by the ten largest. Material: naive CD4+ T cells sorted from blood. Specified subset: CD45RA+ positively selected. The receptors come from a man younger than 35 in good health.

The J gene is TRBJ2-7, the V gene TRBV4-2; D not resolved. There are 13 residues in the CDR3. Per the germline V gene, CDR1 is LGHNA and CDR2 is YNFKEQ. V shed 0 bases and J shed 6 bases, with 9 bases lying between them. Here the CDR3 DNA reads TGTGCCAGCAGCCAAGATGTAGGTGGCGAGCAGTACTTC. Translation: CASSQDVGGEQYF.

This chain joins TRBV4-1 and TRBJ2-5; weak D call: TRBD2 (7 bases). Germline V gene sequence: CDR1 MGHRA, CDR2 YSYEKL. Trimming removed 4 bases from V and 3 bases from J, with 12 bases in between. The CDR3 has 14 amino acids. Here the CDR3 reads CASSLRGGEETQYF. The CDR3 DNA reads as TGCGCCAGCAGCCTCAGAGGGGGGGAAGAGACCCAGTACTTC.

The J gene is TRBJ1-2, the V gene TRBV9, with a tentative D call TRBD1 (6 bases). Germline assignment: CDR1 SGDLS and CDR2 YYNGEE. The CDR3 is 14 residues long. V lost 4 bases and J 1 base, leaving 11 bases between the germline ends. The CDR3 reads CASSPRTDNYGYTF. For the CDR3, the DNA is TGTGCCAGCAGCCCCCGGACAGATAACTATGGCTACACCTTC. Full variable domain (rest looked up from reference TRBV9 and TRBJ1-2): DSGVTQTPKHLITATGQRVTLRCSPRSGDLSVYWYQQSLDQGLQFLIQYYNGEERAKGNILERFSAQQFPDLHSELNLSSLELGDSALYFCASSPRTDNYGYTFGSGTRLTVV.

This clone was seen just once. This chain connects TRBV9 to TRBJ2-5, with D possibly being TRBD2 (5 bases). Germline-derived CDR1 and CDR2 are SGDLS and YYNGEE. This CDR3 is built from 15 residues. V was clipped by 0 bases and J by 4 bases, with 13 bases between them. The CDR3, as DNA: TGTGCCAGCAGCGTAGGGGCGCGGGTTGGAGAGACCCAGTACTTC. This encodes CASSVGARVGETQYF.

To note about this clone: One junction end disagrees with the germline gene, perhaps due to a read error. The V gene is TRBV7-7, the J gene TRBJ2-1; D gene unclear. The germline gives CDR1 SSHAT, CDR2 FNYEAQ (reference sequence). CDR3 length equals 14 residues. The CDR3 protein is CASSPQPGYNEQFF. The CDR3 coding sequence is TGTGCTAGCAGCCCTCAACCGGGCTACAATGAGCAGTTCTTC.

The gene calls are TRBV5-1 and TRBJ2-5, with 7 nucleotides matching TRBD2. The CDR3 extends over 15 amino acids. The ends lost 0 bases at V and 5 bases at J; junction bases unmatched: 7. Germline CDR1 reads SGHRS; CDR2 reads YFSETQ. The CDR3 DNA is TGCGCCAGCAGCTTGGCAGTGCGGGAGTCCGAGACCCAGTACTTC. Translating gives CASSLAVRESETQYF.

This rearrangement joins TRBV11-2 to TRBJ2-3, with no clear D. Germline CDR1 is SGHAT and CDR2 is FQNNGV. This CDR3 is 14 amino acids long. V gave up 3 bases and J gave up 2 bases, with 9 bases separating them. CDR3 sequence reads: CASSFGSNTDTQYF. For the CDR3, the DNA is TGTGCCAGCAGCTTTGGGTCCAACACAGATACGCAGTATTTT.

The V call is TRBV7-9, the J call TRBJ1-2; D might be TRBD1 (6 bases). The CDR3 sequence is 13 residues long. The V gene lost 4 bases and the J gene lost 7 bases, with 13 bases spanning the gap. Germline assignment: CDR1 SEHNR and CDR2 FQNEAQ (reference sequence). CDR3 coding DNA: TGTGCCAGCAGCTCCACAGGGCTGGGTGGCTACACCTTC. Translated, it gives CASSSTGLGGYTF.

The count of this clone is one. The CDR3 loop is CASSIDGSGLRIPEAFF. Here the CDR3 DNA reads TGTGCCAGTAGTATAGATGGCTCGGGTCTTCGGATTCCTGAAGCTTTCTTT. The chain combines TRBV19 with TRBJ1-1; D not certain. The CDR3 loop spans 17 amino acids. Per the germline V gene, CDR1 is LNHDA and CDR2 is SQIVND (reference sequence). Trimming pared 0 bases from V and 6 bases from J, leaving 20 bases between.

On this clone itself: Other DNA sequences in this sample translate to the same CDR3. This rearrangement joins TRBV19 to TRBJ2-3, with 7 positions matching TRBD2. The CDR3 is 15 amino acids. Germline trimming cut 3 bases from V and 1 base from J; bases unmatched to any gene: 4. Germline CDR1 is LNHDA and CDR2 is SQIVND (reference sequence). The CDR3 region is CASSILAGGTDTQYF. The DNA of the CDR3 is TGTGCCAGTAGTATCTTGGCGGGAGGCACAGATACGCAGTATTTT.

The rearrangement uses TRBV30 and TRBJ2-2; the D is unclear. There are 15 residues in the CDR3. Germline CDR1 and CDR2: GTSNPN and SVGIG (reference sequence). V was clipped by 0 bases and J by 4 bases, with 12 bases between them. This CDR3 is CAWSVLPRGTGELFF. The DNA of the CDR3 is TGTGCCTGGAGTGTACTACCCCGAGGCACCGGGGAGCTGTTTTTT.

The J gene is TRBJ2-5, the V gene TRBV4-3, with 7 nucleotides matching TRBD1. There are 15 residues in the CDR3. The germline gives CDR1 LGHNA, CDR2 YSLEER. V shed 0 bases and J 7 bases; nucleotides not matched to a gene: 8. DNA of the CDR3: TGCGCCAGCAGCCAAGAAATCGGGCGACAGGGGACCCAGTACTTC. The encoded protein is CASSQEIGRQGTQYF.

V and J are TRBV4-1 and TRBJ1-2; D might be TRBD1 (6 bases). This CDR3 has 13 amino acids. The V end was cut by 1 base, the J end by 7 bases, with 10 bases between. Germline CDR1 and CDR2: MGHRA and YSYEKL. Here the CDR3 reads CASSQGWGAGYTF. Here the CDR3 DNA reads TGCGCCAGCAGCCAAGGATGGGGGGCTGGCTACACCTTC.

The sample holds one count of this clone. V usage is TRBV6-5 and J usage is TRBJ2-7; tentatively, D is TRBD2 (6 bases). The CDR3 consists of 15 residues. Germline V gives CDR1 MNHEY, CDR2 SVGAGI. V lost 5 bases and J lost 3, with 17 bases in between. CDR3 region: CASSRGAGSNYEQYF. CDR3 coding DNA: TGTGCCAGCAGTAGGGGAGCGGGTTCTAACTACGAGCAGTACTTC.

A note on this clone: At the DNA level, this CDR3 is encoded by other sequences in the same sample as well. The V call is TRBV7-2, the J call TRBJ2-7; TRBD2 aligns across 13 bases. Germline loops: CDR1 SGHTA, CDR2 FQGNSA. The CDR3 runs to 16 residues. With V trimmed by 4 bases and J by 0 bases, 3 bases remained unmatched. As DNA, the CDR3 is TGTGCCAGCAGCTCAAGGACTAGCGGGAGCTCCTACGAGCAGTACTTC. Amino acids: CASSSRTSGSSYEQYF.

Of note for this clone: Germline is not matched at one junction end, which may reflect a read error. Other DNA sequences from this sample encode an identical CDR3 as well. The genes are TRBV2 and TRBJ2-7, with D possibly being TRBD1 or TRBD2 (5 bases each). CDR1 and CDR2 (germline): SNHLY, FYNNEI. The CDR3 length is 13 residues. In nucleotides, the CDR3 is TGTGCCAGTACCCGGGACGGATCCTACGAGCAGTACTTT. Protein sequence: CASTRDGSYEQYF. Supplemented by reference TRBV2 and TRBJ2-7, the full variable domain reads EPEVTQTPSHQVTQMGQEVILRCVPISNHLYFYWYRQILGQKVEFLVSFYNNEISEKSEIFDDQFSVERPDGSNFTLKIRSTKLEDSAMYFCASTRDGSYEQYFGPGTRLTVT.

This chain connects TRBV5-8 to TRBJ1-5; 8 bases line up with TRBD1. CDR1 is SGHTS, CDR2 YDEGEE, per germline. V lost 4 bases to trimming and J lost 4 bases; unmatched junction nucleotides: 7. The CDR3 loop spans 15 amino acids. In DNA form, the CDR3 reads TGTGCCAGCAGCCGTGAGGACAGGGCGAATCAGCCCCAGCATTTT. Amino acid sequence: CASSREDRANQPQHF.

The CDR3 nucleotides read TGCGCCAGCAGCTTGGGTCAGGGGTTTAGCTATGGCTACACCTTC. It encodes CASSLGQGFSYGYTF. The rearrangement joins TRBV5-1 to TRBJ1-2; perhaps TRBD1 as D (6 bases). With 0 bases removed from V and 4 bases from J, the gap between germline ends came to 13 bases. Germline V gene data show CDR1 as SGHRS and CDR2 as YFSETQ. The CDR3 length is 15 residues.

A remark on this clone: The sample contains more than one DNA sequence encoding this CDR3. The chain is built from TRBV20-1 and TRBJ2-5; no firm D call. Trimming removed 6 bases from V and 5 bases from J, with 7 bases in between. Germline assignment: CDR1 DFQATT and CDR2 SNEGSKA (reference sequence). The CDR3 totals 10 residues. CDR3 residues: CSAVRETQYF. The CDR3 DNA reads as TGCAGTGCAGTAAGGGAGACCCAGTACTTC.

The V gene is TRBV7-9, the J gene TRBJ2-3; a possible D gene is TRBD1 (5 bases). This CDR3 contains 16 residues. CDR1 and CDR2 from the germline V gene are SEHNR and FQNEAQ (reference sequence). Trimming removed 1 base at V and 3 bases at J, with 14 bases between. The CDR3 coding sequence is TGTGCCAGCAGCTTAGTGGTGGGGCCCTTTACAGATACGCAGTATTTT. Protein sequence: CASSLVVGPFTDTQYF.

J is TRBJ2-3 and V is TRBV30, with D tentatively TRBD1 (6 bases). The V and J ends lost 0 bases and 6 bases respectively, with 19 bases between them. The CDR3 is 16 amino acids. Germline CDR1 and CDR2: GTSNPN and SVGIG (reference sequence). CDR3 bases: TGTGCCTGGAGTGTAGCCAGGGGCAACCTCGGGGATACGCAGTATTTT. Its protein product is CAWSVARGNLGDTQYF. Drawing the rest from reference TRBV30 and TRBJ2-3, the complete variable domain is SQTIHQWPATLVQPVGSPLSLECTVEGTSNPNLYWYRQAAGRGLQLLFYSVGIGQISSEVPQNLSASRPQDRQFILSSKKLLLSDSGFYLCAWSVARGNLGDTQYFGPGTRLTVL.

The gene calls are TRBV19 and TRBJ2-5, with TRBD2 matching over 9 bases. Germline loops: CDR1 LNHDA, CDR2 SQIVND (reference sequence). The CDR3 is 17 residues long. V shed 8 bases, J shed 5 bases, and the junction held 18 bases outside the gene matches. CDR3 sequence: CASGEVAGAWRSETQYF. The CDR3 region has the DNA TGTGCCAGTGGGGAAGTAGCGGGGGCCTGGAGGAGTGAGACCCAGTACTTC.

This chain connects TRBV6-6 to TRBJ2-7; 7 bases align to TRBD1. CDR3 length: 16 residues. Germline V lookup: CDR1 MNHNY, CDR2 SVGAGI (reference sequence). V gave up 2 bases and J gave up 1 base; unmatched junction bases: 8. CDR3 nucleotides: TGTGCCAGCAGTTACGGGACAGCTTACGAGTCCTACGAGCAGTACTTC. The encoded protein is CASSYGTAYESYEQYF.

J is TRBJ2-7 and V is TRBV10-3; 11 bases map to TRBD1. The V gene's germline CDR1 is ENHRY and CDR2 SYGVKD. The CDR3 sequence is 15 residues long. V was pared by 2 bases and J by 2 bases, with 2 bases of the junction left unmatched. DNA for the CDR3: TGTGCCATCAGTGAGGGACAGGGGGCGACCTACGAGCAGTACTTC. This encodes CAISEGQGATYEQYF.